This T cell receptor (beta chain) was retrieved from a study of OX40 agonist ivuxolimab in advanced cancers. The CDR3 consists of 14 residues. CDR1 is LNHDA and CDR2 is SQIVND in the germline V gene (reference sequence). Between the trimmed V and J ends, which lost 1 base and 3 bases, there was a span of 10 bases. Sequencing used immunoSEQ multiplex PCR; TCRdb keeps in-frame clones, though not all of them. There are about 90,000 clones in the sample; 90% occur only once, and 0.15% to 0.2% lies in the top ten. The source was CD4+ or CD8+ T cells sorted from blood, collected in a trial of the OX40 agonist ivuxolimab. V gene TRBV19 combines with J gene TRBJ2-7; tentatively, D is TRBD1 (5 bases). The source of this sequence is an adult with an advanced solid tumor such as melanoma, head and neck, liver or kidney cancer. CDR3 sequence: CASSIGSQGYEQYF. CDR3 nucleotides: TGTGCCAGTAGTATAGGAAGTCAGGGCTACGAGCAGTACTTC.